Listed below are T cell receptor beta chains from one sample, sequenced in a study of vaccination effects on CD4 cells after COVID-19. Repertoires were generated with immunoSEQ multiplex PCR, while TCRdb's copy carries only in-frame clones and drops some. The sample lists under 80,000 clones; around three quarters were seen once. Their antigen targets remain unknown. The starting material was CD4+ T cells from PBMCs cultured with HCoV-OC43 spike peptides, obtained after COVID-19 vaccination. All receptors derive from a human donor who received a COVID-19 vaccine. Both conserved end residues are part of each CDR3. A D gene is named only where the DNA matches it firmly. Where a row states a size, it is once, few, many or the class of an expanded clone; other rows omit it.

TRBJ2-1,TRBV11-1,NA,TRBD2,CASSLASGGSSYNEQFF,TGTGCCAGCAGCTTAGCCAGCGGGGGGTCCTCCTACAATGAGCAGTTCTTC
TRBJ2-6,TRBV27,NA,TRBD2,CASSWSGRISGANVLTF,TGTGCCAGCAGTTGGAGCGGGAGGATCTCTGGGGCCAACGTCCTGACTTTC
TRBJ2-3,TRBV5-4,once,NA,CASSPGQSTDTQYF,TGTGCCAGCAGCCCCGGACAGAGCACAGATACGCAGTATTTT
TRBJ2-2,TRBV7-9,NA,NA,CASSPRGDTGELFF,TGTGCCAGCAGCCCCAGGGGAGACACCGGGGAGCTGTTTTTT
TRBJ1-5,TRBV12-3/TRBV12-4,once,NA,CASRNDNQPQHF,TGTGCCAGCAGAAACGATAATCAGCCCCAGCATTTT
TRBJ1-3,TRBV18,NA,TRBD1,CASSPMAGQGSSGNTIYF,TGTGCCAGCTCACCAATGGCGGGACAGGGGTCCTCTGGAAACACCATATATTTT
TRBJ2-5,TRBV19,once,NA,CASSWDRNDQETQYF,TGTGCCAGTAGTTGGGACCGGAATGACCAAGAGACCCAGTACTTC
TRBJ1-2,TRBV14,NA,TRBD1,CASSQDWTGIHGYTF,TGTGCCAGCAGCCAGGATTGGACAGGGATTCATGGCTACACCTTC
TRBJ1-2,TRBV2,NA,TRBD1,CASSQGADYGYTF,TGTGCCAGCAGCCAGGGGGCGGACTATGGCTACACCTTC
TRBJ2-6,TRBV18,NA,NA,CASSPNAGSGANVLTF,TGTGCCAGCTCACCGAACGCCGGGTCCGGGGCCAACGTCCTGACTTTC
TRBJ2-3,TRBV12-3/TRBV12-4,NA,NA,CASGRGTDTQYF,TGTGCCAGCGGTAGAGGCACAGATACGCAGTATTTT
TRBJ2-2,TRBV28,NA,NA,CASSLFLGGGTGELFF,TGTGCCAGCAGTTTATTTTTGGGTGGTGGCACCGGGGAGCTGTTTTTT
TRBJ1-2,TRBV30,NA,TRBD1,CAGTRDRGWSGYTF,TGTGCCGGGACTCGGGACAGGGGTTGGAGTGGCTACACCTTC
TRBJ1-6,TRBV7-9,NA,TRBD1,CASSFGTGADSPLHF,TGTGCCAGCAGCTTCGGGACAGGGGCTGATTCACCCCTCCACTTT
TRBJ2-3,TRBV18,NA,TRBD1,CASSLDRGPTDTQYF,TGTGCCAGCTCACTTGACAGGGGGCCTACAGATACGCAGTATTTT
TRBJ2-3,TRBV6-5,NA,TRBD1,CASSFDRGGGTDTQYF,TGTGCCAGCAGTTTCGACAGGGGTGGGGGCACAGATACGCAGTATTTT
TRBJ1-6,TRBV21-1,NA,NA,CASSLEPLRF,TGTGCCAGCTCCCTGGAGCCCCTGCGCTTT
TRBJ1-2,TRBV3-1/TRBV3-2,NA,TRBD1,CASSQGQGPGYTF,TGTGCCAGCAGCCAGGGACAGGGCCCTGGCTACACCTTC
TRBJ1-5,TRBV9,NA,NA,CASIVGNQPQHF,TGTGCCAGCATCGTGGGCAATCAGCCCCAGCATTTT
TRBJ1-3,TRBV15,NA,NA,CATSQPPGSGNTIYF,TGTGCCACCAGCCAACCGCCGGGTTCGGGAAACACCATATATTTT
TRBJ1-1,TRBV5-4,NA,NA,CASSLSGRDYTEAFF,TGTGCCAGCAGCTTATCAGGCAGGGACTACACTGAAGCTTTCTTT
TRBJ2-1,TRBV7-9,NA,NA,CASSPRSAGLYNEQFF,TGTGCCAGCAGCCCCCGGAGCGCGGGGCTTTACAATGAGCAGTTCTTC
TRBJ2-2,TRBV7-3,NA,NA,CASSPGAGMGDTGELFF,TGTGCCAGCAGCCCCGGGGCGGGCATGGGGGACACCGGGGAGCTGTTTTTT
TRBJ2-2,TRBV7-2,NA,TRBD2,CASSFAGLATGELFF,TGTGCCAGCAGCTTCGCTGGACTAGCTACCGGGGAGCTGTTTTTT
TRBJ1-1,TRBV9,NA,TRBD1,CASSGGTGIKAFF,TGTGCCAGCAGCGGCGGGACAGGGATTAAAGCTTTCTTT
TRBJ2-3,TRBV9,NA,NA,CASSNPGGTDTQYF,TGTGCCAGCAGCAACCCAGGGGGCACAGATACGCAGTATTTT
TRBJ1-1,TRBV2,NA,NA,CASKRAGKGTEAFF,TGTGCCAGCAAGCGGGCAGGGAAGGGAACTGAAGCTTTCTTT
TRBJ2-1,TRBV6-4,NA,TRBD2,CASRSFKKRGGNDEQFF,TGTGCCAGCAGGTCATTTAAAAAGCGGGGGGGGAACGATGAGCAGTTCTTC